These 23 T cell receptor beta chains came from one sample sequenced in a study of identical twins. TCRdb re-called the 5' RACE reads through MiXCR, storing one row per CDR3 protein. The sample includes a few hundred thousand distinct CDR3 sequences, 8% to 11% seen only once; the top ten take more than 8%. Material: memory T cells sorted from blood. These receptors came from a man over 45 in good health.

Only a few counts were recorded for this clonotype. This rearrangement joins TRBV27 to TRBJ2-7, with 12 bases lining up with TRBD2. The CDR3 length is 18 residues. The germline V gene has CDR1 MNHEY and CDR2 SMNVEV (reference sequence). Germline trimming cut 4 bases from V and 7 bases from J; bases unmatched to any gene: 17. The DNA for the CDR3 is TGTGCCAGCAGTTCAGGCGGGACTAGCGGGTGGTCGGTAGTTGAGCAGTACTTC. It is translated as CASSSGGTSGWSVVEQYF.

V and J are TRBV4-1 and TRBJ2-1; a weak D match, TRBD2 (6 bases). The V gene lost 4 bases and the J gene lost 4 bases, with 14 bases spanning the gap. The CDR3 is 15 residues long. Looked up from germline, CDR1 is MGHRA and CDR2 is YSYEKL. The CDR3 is CASSPSGGYYNEQFF. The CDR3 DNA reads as TGCGCCAGCAGCCCCTCCGGGGGTTATTACAATGAGCAGTTCTTC.

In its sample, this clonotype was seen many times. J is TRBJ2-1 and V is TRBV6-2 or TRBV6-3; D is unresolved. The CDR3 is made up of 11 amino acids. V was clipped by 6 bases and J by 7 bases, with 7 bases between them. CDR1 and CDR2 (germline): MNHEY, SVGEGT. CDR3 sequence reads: CASSQNNEQFF. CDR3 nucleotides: TGTGCCAGCAGCCAAAATAATGAGCAGTTCTTC.

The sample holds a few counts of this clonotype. Here the CDR3 reads CASSPGKHGETQYF. Written as DNA, the CDR3 is TGTGCCAGCAGCCCCGGGAAGCATGGAGAGACCCAGTACTTC. The rearrangement uses TRBV21-1 and TRBJ2-5; TRBD1, the table's D call, lacks a check against the DNA. TRBV21-1 is labeled a pseudogene. The CDR3 is 14 amino acids.

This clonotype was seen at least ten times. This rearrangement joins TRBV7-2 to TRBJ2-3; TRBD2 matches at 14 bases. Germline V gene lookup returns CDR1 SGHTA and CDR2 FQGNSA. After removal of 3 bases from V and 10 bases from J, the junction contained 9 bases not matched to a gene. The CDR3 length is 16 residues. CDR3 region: CASSLPSGTSGGSQYF. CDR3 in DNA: TGTGCCAGCAGCTTGCCCTCCGGGACTAGCGGGGGATCGCAGTATTTT.

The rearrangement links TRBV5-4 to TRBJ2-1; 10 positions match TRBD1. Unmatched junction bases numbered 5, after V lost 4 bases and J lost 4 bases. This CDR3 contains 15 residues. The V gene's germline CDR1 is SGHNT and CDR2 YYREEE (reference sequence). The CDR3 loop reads CASSPDRGVYNEQFF. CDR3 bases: TGTGCCAGCAGCCCGGACAGGGGGGTTTACAATGAGCAGTTCTTC.

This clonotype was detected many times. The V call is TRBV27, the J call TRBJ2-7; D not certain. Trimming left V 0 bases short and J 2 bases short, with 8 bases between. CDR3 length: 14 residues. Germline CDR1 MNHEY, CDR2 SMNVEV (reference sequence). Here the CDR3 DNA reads TGTGCCAGCAGTTTATCCCGTCGGGCCTACGAGCAGTACTTC. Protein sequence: CASSLSRRAYEQYF.

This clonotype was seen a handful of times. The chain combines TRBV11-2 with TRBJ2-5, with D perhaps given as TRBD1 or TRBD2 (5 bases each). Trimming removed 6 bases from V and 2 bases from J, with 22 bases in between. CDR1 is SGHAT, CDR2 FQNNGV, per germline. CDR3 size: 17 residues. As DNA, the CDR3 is TGTGCCAGCAGGGATACTTCTCAGGGAGTTGGGCAAGAGACCCAGTACTTC. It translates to CASRDTSQGVGQETQYF.

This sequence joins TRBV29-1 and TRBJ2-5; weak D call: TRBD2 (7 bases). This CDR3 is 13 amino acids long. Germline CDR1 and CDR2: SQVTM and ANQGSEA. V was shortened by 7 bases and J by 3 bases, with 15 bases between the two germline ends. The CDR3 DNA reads TGCAGCGCCCTGGGGGGGCAGAAAGAGACCCAGTACTTC. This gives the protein CSALGGQKETQYF.

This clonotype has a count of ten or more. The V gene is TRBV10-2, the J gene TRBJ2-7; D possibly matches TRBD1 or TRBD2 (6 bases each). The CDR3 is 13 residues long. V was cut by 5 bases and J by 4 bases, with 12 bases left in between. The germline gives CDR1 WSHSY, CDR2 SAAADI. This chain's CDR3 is CASSFGGAYEQYF. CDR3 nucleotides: TGCGCCAGCAGTTTCGGGGGCGCATACGAGCAGTACTTC.

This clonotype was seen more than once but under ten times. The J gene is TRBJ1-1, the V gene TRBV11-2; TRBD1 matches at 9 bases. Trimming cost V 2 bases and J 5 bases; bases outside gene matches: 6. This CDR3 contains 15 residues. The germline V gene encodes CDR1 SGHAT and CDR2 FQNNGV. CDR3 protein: CASSLSATGGTEAFF. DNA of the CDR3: TGTGCCAGCAGCTTAAGTGCGACAGGGGGAACTGAAGCTTTCTTT.

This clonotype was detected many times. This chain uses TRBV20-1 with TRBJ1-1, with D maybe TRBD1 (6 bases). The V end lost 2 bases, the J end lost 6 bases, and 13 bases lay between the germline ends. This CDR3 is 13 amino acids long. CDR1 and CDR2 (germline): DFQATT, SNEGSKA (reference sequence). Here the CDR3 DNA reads TGCAGTGCTAGATCCCCCTGGGGGCCTGAAGCTTTCTTT. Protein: CSARSPWGPEAFF.

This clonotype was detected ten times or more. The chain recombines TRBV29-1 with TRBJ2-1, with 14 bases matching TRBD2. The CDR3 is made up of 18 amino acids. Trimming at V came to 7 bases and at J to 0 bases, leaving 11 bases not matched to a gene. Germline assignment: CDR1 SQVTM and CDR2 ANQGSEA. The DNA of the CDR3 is TGCAGCGCTTCCGGACTAGCGGGAGGTCTAAGCTCCTACAATGAGCAGTTCTTC. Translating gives CSASGLAGGLSSYNEQFF.

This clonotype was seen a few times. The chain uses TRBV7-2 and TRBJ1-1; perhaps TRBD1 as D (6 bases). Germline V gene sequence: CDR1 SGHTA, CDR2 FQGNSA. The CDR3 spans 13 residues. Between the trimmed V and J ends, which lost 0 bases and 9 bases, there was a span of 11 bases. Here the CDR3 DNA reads TGTGCCAGCAGCTTAGCGCAAAGGGGGAAAGCTTTCTTT. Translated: CASSLAQRGKAFF.

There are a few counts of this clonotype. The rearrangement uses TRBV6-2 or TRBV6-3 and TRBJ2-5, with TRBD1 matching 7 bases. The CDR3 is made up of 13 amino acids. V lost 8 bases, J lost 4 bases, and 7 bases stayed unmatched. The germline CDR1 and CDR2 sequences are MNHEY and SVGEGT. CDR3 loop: CASAPTGRETQYF. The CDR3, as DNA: TGTGCCAGCGCTCCGACAGGGCGAGAGACCCAGTACTTC.

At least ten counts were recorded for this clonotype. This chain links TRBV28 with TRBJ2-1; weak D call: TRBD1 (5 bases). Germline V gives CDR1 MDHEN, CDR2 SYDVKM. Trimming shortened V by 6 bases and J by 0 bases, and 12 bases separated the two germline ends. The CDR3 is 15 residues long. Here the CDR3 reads CASRRQSPSYNEQFF. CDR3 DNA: TGTGCCAGCAGAAGACAGTCTCCCTCCTACAATGAGCAGTTCTTC.

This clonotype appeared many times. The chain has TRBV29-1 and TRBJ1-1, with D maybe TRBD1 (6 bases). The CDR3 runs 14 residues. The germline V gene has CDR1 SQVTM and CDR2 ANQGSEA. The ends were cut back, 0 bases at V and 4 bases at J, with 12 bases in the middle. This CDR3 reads CSVEDPGAFTEAFF. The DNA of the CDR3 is TGCAGCGTTGAAGATCCGGGGGCGTTCACTGAAGCTTTCTTT. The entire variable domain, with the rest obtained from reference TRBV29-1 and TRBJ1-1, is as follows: SAVISQKPSRDICQRGTSLTIQCQVDSQVTMMFWYRQQPGQSLTLIATANQGSEATYESGFVIDKFPISRPNLTFSTLTVSNMSPEDSSIYLCSVEDPGAFTEAFFGQGTRLTVV.

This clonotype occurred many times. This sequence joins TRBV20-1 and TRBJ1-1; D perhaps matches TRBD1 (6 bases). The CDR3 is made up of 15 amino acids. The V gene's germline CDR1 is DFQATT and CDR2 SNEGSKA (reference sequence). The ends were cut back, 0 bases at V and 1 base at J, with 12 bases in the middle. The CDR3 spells CSARDYRVGNTEAFF. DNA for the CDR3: TGCAGTGCTAGAGATTACAGGGTTGGGAACACTGAAGCTTTCTTT.

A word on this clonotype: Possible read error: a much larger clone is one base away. The CDR3 reads CASSLGWRGKREDNEKFF. CDR3 coding DNA: TGTGCCAGTAGTCTAGGGTGGCGCGGGAAGAGAGAGGACAATGAGAAGTTCTTC. The V gene is TRBV19, the J gene TRBJ2-1; the D gene is possibly TRBD2 (6 bases). CDR1 and CDR2 from the germline V gene are LNHDA and SQIVND (reference sequence). This CDR3 comprises 18 residues.

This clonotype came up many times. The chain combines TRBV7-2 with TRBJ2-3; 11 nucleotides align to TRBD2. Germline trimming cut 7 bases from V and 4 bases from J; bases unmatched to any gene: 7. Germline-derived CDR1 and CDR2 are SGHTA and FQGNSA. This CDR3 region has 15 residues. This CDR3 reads CASILSGGVADTQYF. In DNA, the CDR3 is TGTGCCAGCATCCTTAGCGGGGGGGTCGCAGATACGCAGTATTTT.

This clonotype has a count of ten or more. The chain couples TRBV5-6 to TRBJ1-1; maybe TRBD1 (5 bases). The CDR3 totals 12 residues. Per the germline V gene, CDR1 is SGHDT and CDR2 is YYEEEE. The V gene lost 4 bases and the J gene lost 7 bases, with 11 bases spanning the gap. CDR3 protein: CASSPWDGEAFF. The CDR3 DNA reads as TGTGCCAGCAGCCCGTGGGACGGTGAAGCTTTCTTT. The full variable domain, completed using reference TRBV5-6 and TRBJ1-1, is DAGVTQSPTHLIKTRGQQVTLRCSPKSGHDTVSWYQQALGQGPQFIFQYYEEEERQRGNFPDRFSGHQFPNYSSELNVNALLLGDSALYLCASSPWDGEAFFGQGTRLTVV.

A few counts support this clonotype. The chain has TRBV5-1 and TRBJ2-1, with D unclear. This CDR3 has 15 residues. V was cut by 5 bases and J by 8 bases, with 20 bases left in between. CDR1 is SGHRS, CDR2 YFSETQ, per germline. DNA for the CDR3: TGCGCCAGCAGTTCAATCCCCAAAGATCGGGATGAGCAGTTCTTC. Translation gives CASSSIPKDRDEQFF.

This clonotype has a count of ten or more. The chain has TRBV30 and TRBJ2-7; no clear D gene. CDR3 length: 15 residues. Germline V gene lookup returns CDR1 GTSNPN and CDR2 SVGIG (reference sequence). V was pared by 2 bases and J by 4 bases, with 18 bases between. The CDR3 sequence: CAWSRNLAGGYEQYF. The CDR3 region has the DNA TGTGCCTGGAGTCGTAACTTAGCAGGCGGATACGAGCAGTACTTC. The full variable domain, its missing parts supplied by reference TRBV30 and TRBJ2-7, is SQTIHQWPATLVQPVGSPLSLECTVEGTSNPNLYWYRQAAGRGLQLLFYSVGIGQISSEVPQNLSASRPQDRQFILSSKKLLLSDSGFYLCAWSRNLAGGYEQYFGPGTRLTVT.